The TCR beta chain under discussion was sequenced for a study of early T cells in non-severe SARS-CoV-2 infection. This clonotype was observed a handful of times. TCRdb redid the calling of the 5' RACE reads with MiXCR, one entry per CDR3 protein. The data contain roughly 40,000 distinct CDR3 sequences, 4.7% of them singletons. The source is an adult who was a healthcare worker with PCR-confirmed SARS-CoV-2 infection or an uninfected control (not recorded which). The specimen was whole blood.

CDR3 DNA: TGCAGTGCTAGAGAACCGACAGGGAACACAGATACGCAGTATTTT. Its protein product is CSAREPTGNTDTQYF. The V call is TRBV20-1, the J call TRBJ2-3; TRBD1 aligns across 7 bases. J gave up 2 bases and V 0 bases, and 5 bases lay outside the gene matches. The CDR3 spans 15 residues. Per the germline V gene, CDR1 is DFQATT and CDR2 is SNEGSKA (reference sequence).